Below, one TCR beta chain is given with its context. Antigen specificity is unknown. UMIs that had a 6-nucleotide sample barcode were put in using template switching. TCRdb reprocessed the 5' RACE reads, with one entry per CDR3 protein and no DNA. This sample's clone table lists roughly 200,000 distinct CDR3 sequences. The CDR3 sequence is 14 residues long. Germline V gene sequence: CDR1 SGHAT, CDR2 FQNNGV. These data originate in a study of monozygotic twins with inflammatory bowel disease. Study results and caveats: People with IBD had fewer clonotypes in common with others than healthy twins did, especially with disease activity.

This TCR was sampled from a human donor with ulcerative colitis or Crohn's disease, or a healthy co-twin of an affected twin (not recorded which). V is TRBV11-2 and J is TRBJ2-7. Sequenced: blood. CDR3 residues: CASSYTGGAYEQYF.